The next 16 T cell receptor beta chains were all read from a single sample in a study of blood T cells in healthy people across ages. A J-beta primer mix and a sample-barcoded 5' primer were used in a second PCR of about 7 to 12 cycles. Each CDR3 protein gets one entry after TCRdb re-called the 5' RACE reads with MiXCR. In the table there are about 940,000 distinct CDR3 sequences, roughly 52% of which are singletons. The source material was blood. These receptors were taken from a young man in good health.

The rearrangement joins TRBV4-3 to TRBJ2-1; the D is unclear. This CDR3 contains 19 residues. Germline CDR1 reads LGHNA; CDR2 reads YSLEER. The V end lost 0 bases, the J end lost 0 bases, and 18 bases lay between the germline ends. The DNA for the CDR3 is TGCGCCAGCAGCCAAGAGAAGTTGAGGCAGGCGATCTCCTACAATGAGCAGTTCTTC. It encodes CASSQEKLRQAISYNEQFF.

The chain uses TRBV2 and TRBJ2-4, with D possibly matching TRBD2 (5 bases). The DNA end is more similar to TRBJ2-7, so the J call may be wrong. Germline CDR1 and CDR2: SNHLY and FYNNEI. This CDR3 is 12 amino acids long. CDR3 nucleotides: TGTGCCAGCAGTTTAGCGTCCGACGAGCAGTACTTC. It codes for CASSLASDEQYF.

The CDR3 nucleotides are TGTGCCATCAGTGACCCTAGGGACGAGGGAGATACGCAGTATTTT. Protein sequence: CAISDPRDEGDTQYF. The V and J genes are TRBV10-3 and TRBJ2-3; perhaps D is TRBD1 or TRBD2 (5 bases each). Trimming left V 3 bases short and J 5 bases short, with 15 bases between. Germline V gene sequence: CDR1 ENHRY, CDR2 SYGVKD. The CDR3 length is 15 residues.

This clonotype has just a few counts. V is TRBV25-1 and J is TRBJ1-4; D gene uncertain. The CDR3 loop spans 16 amino acids. In germline, CDR1 is MGHDK, CDR2 SYGVNS. The V and J ends lost 6 bases and 0 bases respectively, with 14 bases between them. The CDR3 spells CASSLAIRPTNEKLFF. For the CDR3, the DNA is TGTGCCAGCAGCCTGGCTATCCGCCCAACTAATGAAAAACTGTTTTTT. Drawing the rest from reference TRBV25-1 and TRBJ1-4, the complete variable domain is EADIYQTPRYLVIGTGKKITLECSQTMGHDKMYWYQQDPGMELHLIHYSYGVNSTEKGDLSSESTVSRIRTEHFPLTLESARPSHTSQYLCASSLAIRPTNEKLFFGSGTQLSVL.

In its sample, this clonotype was seen a few times. The chain uses TRBV4-2 and TRBJ1-6; 7 bases fit TRBD1. The CDR3 spans 17 residues. V was clipped by 0 bases and J by 7 bases; unmatched bases: 9. Germline assignment: CDR1 LGHNA and CDR2 YNFKEQ. CDR3 loop: CASSQDTQGVRNSPLHF. The CDR3 DNA follows: TGTGCCAGCAGCCAAGATACCCAGGGGGTACGAAATTCACCCCTCCACTTT.

This clonotype was detected a few times. V and J are TRBV28 and TRBJ2-3, with 9 bases lining up with TRBD2. Germline values: CDR1 MDHEN, CDR2 SYDVKM. With 2 bases clipped from V and 12 bases from J, the junction kept 6 bases outside the gene matches. The CDR3 totals 13 residues. The CDR3 bases are TGTGCCAGCAGTTTACCATTAGCGGGGGCCCAGTATTTT. As protein: CASSLPLAGAQYF.

Only one count was recorded for this clonotype. Here the CDR3 DNA reads TGTGCCAGCAGCGCGGACAGAAAAGGGACCCAGTACTTC. It encodes CASSADRKGTQYF. This chain links TRBV7-8 with TRBJ2-4, with a possible D match to TRBD1 (6 bases). The DNA end is a closer match to TRBJ2-5, so the J assignment may be wrong. The CDR3 loop spans 13 amino acids. Germline V gene data show CDR1 as SGHVS and CDR2 as FQNEAQ.

The rearrangement joins TRBV11-2 to TRBJ2-1; 14 bases align to TRBD2. V gave up 2 bases and J gave up 5 bases; unmatched junction bases: 5. The CDR3 has 17 residues. The germline gives CDR1 SGHAT, CDR2 FQNNGV. CDR3 sequence: CASSLMGLAGANNEQFF. In DNA form, the CDR3 reads TGTGCCAGCAGCTTAATGGGACTAGCGGGGGCGAACAATGAGCAGTTCTTC. Using reference TRBV11-2 and TRBJ2-1 for the parts outside the CDR3, the full variable domain is EAGVAQSPRYKIIEKRQSVAFWCNPISGHATLYWYQQILGQGPKLLIQFQNNGVVDDSQLPKDRFSAERLKGVDSTLKIQPAKLEDSAVYLCASSLMGLAGANNEQFFGPGTRLTVL.

The chain employs TRBV29-1 and TRBJ2-5; D may be TRBD2 (5 bases). Germline assignment: CDR1 SQVTM and CDR2 ANQGSEA. The V end lost 1 base, the J end lost 2 bases, and 17 bases lay between the germline ends. This CDR3 is 16 amino acids long. CDR3 nucleotide sequence: TGCAGCGTTGAAGGGGTTAAGCGGACGATGCAAGAGACCCAGTACTTC. This translates into CSVEGVKRTMQETQYF.

The CDR3 here is CSATDREETQYF. The CDR3 DNA reads TGCAGTGCTACGGACAGGGAAGAGACCCAGTACTTC. The rearrangement links TRBV20-1 to TRBJ2-5, with 8 bases fitting TRBD1. The CDR3 loop spans 12 amino acids. After removal of 4 bases from V and 3 bases from J, the junction contained 1 base not matched to a gene. CDR1 is DFQATT and CDR2 is SNEGSKA in the germline V gene (reference sequence).

This clonotype came up a few times. The chain carries TRBV20-1 and TRBJ2-1; 7 nucleotides line up with TRBD1. This CDR3 comprises 15 residues. With 5 bases clipped from V and 1 base from J, the junction kept 8 bases outside the gene matches. CDR1 is DFQATT, CDR2 SNEGSKA, per germline (reference sequence). CDR3 nucleotide sequence: TGCAGTGCTCTCCCCGCCAGGGGGTCCTACAATGAGCAGTTCTTC. It is translated as CSALPARGSYNEQFF.

The CDR3 region is CASSLAAVGGTYEQYF. Here the CDR3 DNA reads TGTGCCAGCAGCTTAGCGGCGGTAGGAGGTACCTACGAGCAGTACTTC. The V call is TRBV7-2, the J call TRBJ2-7; perhaps TRBD2 as D (5 bases). Trimming left V 0 bases short and J 2 bases short, with 14 bases between. The germline V gene encodes CDR1 SGHTA and CDR2 FQGNSA. The CDR3 length is 16 residues.

The chain couples TRBV20-1 to TRBJ1-2; D gene ambiguous. This CDR3 is 14 amino acids long. Trimming removed 0 bases at V and 2 bases at J, with 10 bases between. Germline V lookup: CDR1 DFQATT, CDR2 SNEGSKA (reference sequence). CDR3 nucleotides: TGCAGTGCTAGAGATTTAGAGGCGAACTATGGCTACACCTTC. Translated: CSARDLEANYGYTF.

This clonotype appeared once. The rearrangement joins TRBV5-1 to TRBJ2-1; TRBD1 aligns across 8 bases. Per the germline V gene, CDR1 is SGHRS and CDR2 is YFSETQ. V gave up 7 bases and J gave up 4 bases; unmatched junction bases: 4. CDR3 size: 13 residues. The CDR3 spells CASWDRSYNEQFF. CDR3 coding DNA: TGCGCCAGCTGGGACAGGTCGTACAATGAGCAGTTCTTC.

Points on this clonotype: A much larger clone lies a single base off, so this may be a read error. V usage is TRBV30 and J usage is TRBJ1-2; 7 bases are a match to TRBD1. Germline CDR1 is GTSNPN and CDR2 is SVGIG (reference sequence). V was pared by 0 bases and J by 8 bases, with 6 bases of the junction left unmatched. The CDR3 loop spans 13 amino acids. For the CDR3, the DNA is TGTGCCTGGAGTGTAACAGGGGCGGGCGGCTACACCTTC. Its translation: CAWSVTGAGGYTF.

V is TRBV4-1 and J is TRBJ2-7; TRBD2 might be the D (5 bases). Per the germline V gene, CDR1 is MGHRA and CDR2 is YSYEKL. Trimming stripped 0 bases from V and 4 bases from J, with 16 bases between. The CDR3 loop spans 16 amino acids. CDR3 DNA sequence: TGCGCCAGCAGCCAAGAAACGAGGGCCACCTCGTACGAGCAGTACTTC. Translation gives CASSQETRATSYEQYF.